This T cell receptor beta chain was documented in a study of cytomegalovirus exposure and HLA in healthy donors. The PCR ran on 60 Vbeta and 13 Jbeta primers. Libraries were prepared by immunoSEQ multiplex PCR; TCRdb keeps only in-frame clonotypes and omits some of them. The sample has around 130,000 clones; roughly 83% are singletons. The V gene lost 5 bases and the J gene lost 4 bases, with 3 bases spanning the gap. In germline, CDR1 is MNHNS, CDR2 SASEGT. The CDR3 is 10 amino acids. The chain has TRBV6-1 and TRBJ2-7; D uncertain. The clonotype was recovered from a girl between 2 and 10 years old in good health and CMV-seronegative. Sequenced input: PBMCs. The CDR3 spells CASSQYEQYF. The DNA of the CDR3 is TGTGCCAGCAGTCAGTACGAGCAGTACTTC.